One sample yielded the 21 T cell receptor beta chains listed below, sequenced in a study of cytotoxic CD8 clonotypes in ibrutinib-treated CLL. Generated by immunoSEQ multiplex PCR, the TCRdb table keeps only in-frame clones and is missing some. The repertoire includes about 200,000 clones, just under 80% of them detected once, and over 10% sits in the top ten. Sample: PBMCs, taken after 12 months of ibrutinib treatment. The source of these receptors is a human donor with chronic lymphocytic leukemia.

This chain joins TRBV6-5 and TRBJ2-7; D possibly corresponds to TRBD1 (6 bases). The germline V and J ends were trimmed by 0 bases and 4 bases, with 7 bases remaining between them. The CDR3 has 13 amino acids. Germline values: CDR1 MNHEY, CDR2 SVGAGI. In DNA form, the CDR3 reads TGTGCCAGCAGTTACTCCGGACAGTACGAGCAGTACTTC. Amino acids: CASSYSGQYEQYF.

The chain carries TRBV5-1 and TRBJ2-2, with TRBD1 matching 7 bases. Losses at the gene ends were 4 bases for V and 6 bases for J; bases not matched to a gene: 9. Per the germline V gene, CDR1 is SGHRS and CDR2 is YFSETQ. This CDR3 has 15 residues. CDR3 bases: TGCGCCAGCAGCCCTACGACAGGGAGCCCCGGGGAGCTGTTTTTT. It translates to CASSPTTGSPGELFF.

The chain links TRBV6-6 to TRBJ2-3, with D maybe TRBD1 (5 bases). The CDR3 runs to 15 residues. Germline V lookup: CDR1 MNHNY, CDR2 SVGAGI (reference sequence). Trimming removed 5 bases from V and 6 bases from J, with 18 bases in between. The CDR3 coding sequence is TGTGCCAGCAGTCCGGTCCGCGACAGCCGGGATACGCAGTATTTT. As protein: CASSPVRDSRDTQYF.

The chain's CDR3 is CASSLLQATYGYTF. In nucleotides, the CDR3 is TGTGCCAGCAGCTTATTACAGGCCACATATGGCTACACCTTC. The rearrangement uses TRBV7-8 and TRBJ1-2; D possibly corresponds to TRBD1 (5 bases). V lost 2 bases and J lost 5, with 12 bases in between. The CDR3 is 14 amino acids. Germline CDR1 SGHVS, CDR2 FQNEAQ.

The gene calls are TRBV30 and TRBJ2-7; TRBD1 matches at 7 bases. The germline V gene encodes CDR1 GTSNPN and CDR2 SVGIG (reference sequence). V lost 4 bases to trimming and J lost 4 bases; unmatched junction nucleotides: 16. The CDR3 has 16 residues. Here the CDR3 DNA reads TGTGCCTGGAAGCCCCCTCAGACAGGGATAATTTACGAGCAGTACTTC. It yields the protein CAWKPPQTGIIYEQYF.

This chain uses TRBV28 with TRBJ1-6, with D perhaps TRBD1 (5 bases). V was trimmed by 6 bases and J by 8 bases, leaving 11 bases between them. This CDR3 contains 13 residues. In germline, CDR1 is MDHEN, CDR2 SYDVKM. The CDR3 DNA sequence: TGTGCCAGCAGATGGGGGGTGGATTCACCCCTCCACTTT. This gives the protein CASRWGVDSPLHF.

This sequence joins TRBV19 and TRBJ1-2; D unclear. The CDR3 sequence is 11 residues long. Germline CDR1 is LNHDA and CDR2 is SQIVND (reference sequence). Trimming cost V 8 bases and J 6 bases, with 10 bases left between them. The CDR3 protein is CASSLHDGYTF. In DNA, the CDR3 is TGTGCCAGTTCCCTACACGATGGCTACACCTTC. Combining the CDR3 with reference TRBV19 and TRBJ1-2 gives the whole variable domain DGGITQSPKYLFRKEGQNVTLSCEQNLNHDAMYWYRQDPGQGLRLIYYSQIVNDFQKGDIAEGYSVSREKKESFPLTVTSAQKNPTAFYLCASSLHDGYTFGSGTRLTVV.

This clone was recorded only once. The chain uses TRBV7-2 and TRBJ1-1; D possibly corresponds to TRBD1 (6 bases). The CDR3 spans 13 residues. With 5 bases removed from V and 5 bases from J, the gap between germline ends came to 12 bases. In germline, CDR1 is SGHTA, CDR2 FQGNSA. CDR3 nucleotide sequence: TGTGCCAGCAGCCACGACAGGAAGACTGAAGCTTTCTTT. Its protein is CASSHDRKTEAFF.

This clone was found once. The chain joins TRBV9 to TRBJ2-7, with 8 nucleotides matching TRBD1. The CDR3 spans 15 residues. Germline CDR1 SGDLS, CDR2 YYNGEE. The trim removed 2 bases at V and 2 bases at J, leaving 6 bases unmatched. The CDR3 loop reads CASSVQGASPYEQYF. CDR3 in DNA: TGTGCCAGCAGCGTTCAGGGGGCGAGCCCCTACGAGCAGTACTTC.

The rearrangement uses TRBV6-6 and TRBJ2-7, with D unresolved. V lost 5 bases and J 2 bases, leaving 4 bases between the germline ends. The CDR3 length is 11 residues. Germline CDR1 MNHNY, CDR2 SVGAGI (reference sequence). CDR3 protein: CASSGTYEQYF. Here the CDR3 DNA reads TGTGCCAGCAGTGGGACCTACGAGCAGTACTTC.

V is TRBV14 and J is TRBJ2-7; D is unclear. The CDR3 runs to 15 residues. Trimming cost V 3 bases and J 2 bases, with 14 bases left between them. Germline V gene sequence: CDR1 SGHDN, CDR2 FVKESK. The chain's CDR3 is CASSHAWGNPYEQYF. Here the CDR3 DNA reads TGTGCCAGCAGCCATGCCTGGGGAAACCCCTACGAGCAGTACTTC.

The chain employs TRBV11-3 and TRBJ2-3, with TRBD2 identical over 7 bases. The V segment lost 5 bases and the J segment 0 bases; nucleotides outside the gene matches: 2. Germline-derived CDR1 and CDR2 are SGHNT and YENEEA. The CDR3 spans 14 residues. In DNA, the CDR3 is TGTGCCAGCAGCCGTAGCGGGAGCACAGATACGCAGTATTTT. Its protein is CASSRSGSTDTQYF.

The chain is built from TRBV25-1 and TRBJ1-2, with D hard to call. Germline assignment: CDR1 MGHDK and CDR2 SYGVNS. Between the trimmed V and J ends, which lost 1 base and 5 bases, there was a span of 8 bases. The CDR3 consists of 13 residues. The CDR3 region is CASSEWEVYGYTF. Written as DNA, the CDR3 is TGTGCCAGCAGTGAATGGGAAGTATATGGCTACACCTTC.

This clone was counted only a few times. The V gene is TRBV4-1, the J gene TRBJ2-7, with 7 bases lining up with TRBD2. The CDR3 has 14 residues. Germline CDR1 reads MGHRA; CDR2 reads YSYEKL. The trim removed 5 bases at V and 4 bases at J, leaving 8 bases unmatched. The CDR3 bases are TGCGCCAGCAGCACACAGCGGGATACTTACGAGCAGTACTTC. It translates to CASSTQRDTYEQYF.

The chain joins TRBV9 to TRBJ2-6; TRBD2 matches at 8 bases. V lost 1 base, J lost 7 bases, and 13 bases stayed unmatched. Germline-derived CDR1 and CDR2 are SGDLS and YYNGEE. CDR3 length equals 18 residues. Here the CDR3 reads CASSVTILSGMGANVLTF. The CDR3 bases are TGTGCCAGCAGCGTAACCATTCTTAGCGGGATGGGAGCCAACGTCCTGACTTTC. Looking up the rest from reference TRBV9 and TRBJ2-6 gives the full variable domain: DSGVTQTPKHLITATGQRVTLRCSPRSGDLSVYWYQQSLDQGLQFLIQYYNGEERAKGNILERFSAQQFPDLHSELNLSSLELGDSALYFCASSVTILSGMGANVLTFGAGSRLTVL.

This chain uses TRBV27 with TRBJ2-1; 11 bases agree with TRBD2. This CDR3 has 17 residues. Germline V CDR1 and CDR2: MNHEY, SMNVEV (reference sequence). Trimming at V came to 5 bases and at J to 4 bases, leaving 10 bases not matched to a gene. This CDR3 is CASSPHSSGRKYNEQFF. CDR3 DNA sequence: TGTGCCAGCAGTCCGCACTCTAGCGGGAGGAAGTACAATGAGCAGTTCTTC.

The gene calls are TRBV4-1 and TRBJ1-1, with no clear D. Trimming stripped 5 bases from V and 0 bases from J, with 16 bases between. Germline CDR1 MGHRA, CDR2 YSYEKL. The CDR3 totals 16 residues. The CDR3 region is CASSASPRAVNTEAFF. CDR3 DNA sequence: TGCGCCAGCAGCGCCTCCCCCCGGGCCGTGAACACTGAAGCTTTCTTT.

The chain joins TRBV28 to TRBJ2-7, with no clear D. Germline CDR1 reads MDHEN; CDR2 reads SYDVKM. V lost 6 bases to trimming and J lost 6 bases, with 18 bases between them. The CDR3 length is 14 residues. The CDR3 region has the DNA TGTGCCAGCAGAACATCGCAAGGGTACGGCGAGCAGTACTTC. Residues: CASRTSQGYGEQYF.

This clone has more than one count but fewer than ten. The genes are TRBV18 and TRBJ2-1; D unresolved. Trimming took off 2 bases at V and 6 bases at J, with 5 bases between the two ends. Per germline, CDR1 KGHSH and CDR2 LQKENI. The CDR3 is 12 residues long. The CDR3 bases are TGTGCCAGCTCACCAAAACTCAATGAGCAGTTCTTC. Translation: CASSPKLNEQFF.

The rearrangement uses TRBV18 and TRBJ1-5; TRBD1 is a possible D gene (5 bases). CDR3 length equals 16 residues. The germline CDR1 and CDR2 sequences are KGHSH and LQKENI. V lost 3 bases to trimming and J lost 7 bases, with 19 bases between them. CDR3 residues: CASSPETSGPGQPQHF. The CDR3 DNA reads TGTGCCAGCTCACCTGAGACATCAGGGCCCGGGCAGCCCCAGCATTTT.

This clone turned up a few times. The chain couples TRBV5-4 to TRBJ1-6; D is perhaps TRBD1 (5 bases). Germline V gene lookup returns CDR1 SGHNT and CDR2 YYREEE (reference sequence). CDR3 length: 14 amino acids. V dropped 0 bases and J dropped 11 bases, with 12 bases sitting between them. CDR3 bases: TGTGCCAGCAGCTTGGCAGTATCGGGGGCACCCCTCCACTTT. This gives the protein CASSLAVSGAPLHF.